These T cell receptor beta chains were read from a single sample in a study of blood T cell repertoires in COVID-19. The assay was immunoSEQ multiplex PCR, and TCRdb's table has in-frame clones only and misses some. The sample lists around 26,000 clones, almost 95% seen once, with just over 2% in the top ten. Sequenced: peripheral blood. These receptors all come from a human donor in a cohort sampled during active COVID-19. Each CDR3 is given without its conserved first and last residue. Fields, in order: V gene, J gene, clone size, CDR3 protein. Not all rows give a size; the values are once, few, many and, for expanded clones, a class.

>TRBV6-7|TRBJ2-7|-
ASSYFTRDLSYEQY
>TRBV12-3/TRBV12-4|TRBJ2-1|-
ASSLGAHNEQF
>TRBV28|TRBJ1-1|-
ASSLYRQGALNTEAF
>TRBV5-4|TRBJ2-2|-
ASSSPGQQNTGELF
>TRBV7-2|TRBJ1-5|-
ASSLASGWFDQPQH
>TRBV29-1|TRBJ2-1|-
SVDSSPSNEQF
>TRBV3-1/TRBV3-2|TRBJ1-1|-
ASSQVQMNTEAF
>TRBV28|TRBJ2-7|-
ASSSPSGGAYEQY
>TRBV9|TRBJ1-2|-
ASSPRQGIGKGYT
>TRBV13|TRBJ2-3|-
ASSPLARVARTDTQY
>TRBV9|TRBJ2-7|-
ASSRYEQY
>TRBV6-2/TRBV6-3|TRBJ1-5|-
ASSSRDKQH
>TRBV4-1|TRBJ2-7|-
ASSQEEGFGAYEQY
>TRBV4-1|TRBJ1-5|-
ASSQDRQGGQPQH
>TRBV25-1|TRBJ2-7|-
ASSELAGVGTYEQY
>TRBV7-9|TRBJ1-3|few
ASGLLSSGNTIY
>TRBV5-5|TRBJ2-7|-
ASSLSQVQAPKQY
>TRBV7-9|TRBJ2-3|-
ASSYKAGLPRDTQY